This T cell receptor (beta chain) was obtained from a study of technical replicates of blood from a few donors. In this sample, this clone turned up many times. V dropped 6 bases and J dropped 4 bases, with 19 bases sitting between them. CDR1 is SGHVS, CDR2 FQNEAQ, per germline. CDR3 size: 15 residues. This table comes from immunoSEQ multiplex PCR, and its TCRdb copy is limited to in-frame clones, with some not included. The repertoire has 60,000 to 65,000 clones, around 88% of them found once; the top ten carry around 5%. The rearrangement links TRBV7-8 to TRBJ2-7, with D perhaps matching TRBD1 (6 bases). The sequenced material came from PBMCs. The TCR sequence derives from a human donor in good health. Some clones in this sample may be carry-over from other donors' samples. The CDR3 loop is CASSHSSGDLYEQYF. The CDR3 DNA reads TGTGCCAGCAGTCACTCCTCAGGGGACCTTTACGAGCAGTACTTC.